This TCR beta chain was found in a study of cytomegalovirus exposure and HLA in healthy donors. V was clipped by 5 bases and J by 4 bases, with 14 bases between them. Germline CDR1 is SGHVS and CDR2 is FQNEAQ. The CDR3 contains 14 residues. The PCR made use of 60 Vbeta and 13 Jbeta primers. In the original workflow: There were about 88 million unique TCR beta chains by a later count, and 10 million to 12 million of them were shared. Repertoires were generated with immunoSEQ multiplex PCR, while TCRdb's copy carries only in-frame clones and drops some. V, J and clone size reflect that table, while D and trimming were determined from the DNA. The data hold about 160,000 clones, with 80% to 85% observed a single time. General study findings and limits: Among immune exposure information, only CMV serostatus was available. In a later analysis, HLA-C alleles had the fewest associated TCRs, DRB1 alleles the most. Researchers counted around 180 TCR beta chains as cytomegalovirus-associated.

For this clone: Its target is not known.

Material: PBMCs. This TCR came from a man between 50 and 59 years old in good health and CMV-seropositive. The V and J genes are TRBV7-8 and TRBJ1-2, with a tentative D call TRBD1 (6 bases). The CDR3 region is CASSPTTGVYGYTF. DNA of the CDR3: TGTGCCAGCAGCCCTACGACAGGCGTCTATGGCTACACCTTC.